This is a list of T cell receptor beta chains from one sample in a study of liver allograft versus peripheral blood T cells. TCRdb used MiXCR to reprocess the reads, holding one entry per CDR3 protein. The table records more than 2,500 distinct CDR3 sequences, 15% to 20% of them present only once. All receptors come from a human patient who had a liver transplant. Some T cells may originate from the graft donor. Both conserved end residues are part of each CDR3. The order of the fields is CDR3 protein, CDR3 DNA, V gene, D gene, clone size, J gene. D genes are given only for firm matches. Size values are once, few and many counts, or a class for expanded clones, and some rows have none.

cdr3_aa: CASTDRGFEKLFF
cdr3_nt: TGTGCCAGCACGGACAGGGGGTTTGAAAAACTGTTTTTT
v_call: TRBV28
d_call: TRBD1
clone_size: medium-sized
j_call: TRBJ1-4

cdr3_aa: CATSRDEFGYTF
cdr3_nt: TGTGCCACCAGCAGAGATGAGTTTGGCTACACCTTC
v_call: TRBV15
d_call: -
clone_size: -
j_call: TRBJ1-2

cdr3_aa: CASGLGATGPRDQPQHF
cdr3_nt: TGTGCTAGTGGTTTGGGAGCGACGGGACCCCGGGATCAGCCCCAGCATTTT
v_call: TRBV12-5
d_call: -
clone_size: -
j_call: TRBJ1-5

cdr3_aa: CASTGGTNEKLFF
cdr3_nt: TGTGCCAGTACAGGGGGGACTAATGAAAAACTGTTTTTT
v_call: TRBV12-3/TRBV12-4
d_call: TRBD1
clone_size: many
j_call: TRBJ1-4

cdr3_aa: CASSMQPGTADGYTF
cdr3_nt: TGTGCCAGCAGCATGCAGCCAGGGACCGCGGATGGCTACACCTTC
v_call: TRBV5-4
d_call: -
clone_size: medium-sized
j_call: TRBJ1-2

cdr3_aa: CATSDSSYEQYF
cdr3_nt: TGTGCCACCTCGGACAGCTCCTACGAGCAGTACTTC
v_call: TRBV10-3
d_call: -
clone_size: medium-sized
j_call: TRBJ2-7

cdr3_aa: CASPVSGELFF
cdr3_nt: TGTGCCAGCCCCGTATCCGGGGAGCTGTTTTTT
v_call: TRBV6-1
d_call: -
clone_size: medium-sized
j_call: TRBJ2-2

cdr3_aa: CASSQGGDRVTYGYTF
cdr3_nt: TGCGCCAGCAGCCAAGGGGGGGACAGGGTTACTTATGGCTACACCTTC
v_call: TRBV4-1
d_call: TRBD1
clone_size: -
j_call: TRBJ1-2

cdr3_aa: CASSIGTGLYEQYF
cdr3_nt: TGTGCCAGTAGTATAGGGACAGGCCTCTACGAGCAGTACTTC
v_call: TRBV19
d_call: TRBD1
clone_size: medium-sized
j_call: TRBJ2-7

cdr3_aa: CSVLLAGAPGYEQFF
cdr3_nt: TGCAGCGTCCTACTAGCGGGGGCCCCCGGGTATGAGCAGTTCTTC
v_call: TRBV29-1
d_call: TRBD2
clone_size: medium-sized
j_call: TRBJ2-1

cdr3_aa: CASRDNPNTGELFF
cdr3_nt: TGTGCCAGTCGGGACAACCCGAACACCGGGGAGCTGTTTTTT
v_call: TRBV19
d_call: -
clone_size: medium-sized
j_call: TRBJ2-2

cdr3_aa: CASSFLLGGASEAFF
cdr3_nt: TGTGCCAGCAGTTTCTTGTTGGGGGGCGCGTCTGAAGCTTTCTTT
v_call: TRBV27
d_call: -
clone_size: medium-sized
j_call: TRBJ1-1

cdr3_aa: CASSLPRDRASTDTQYF
cdr3_nt: TGTGCCAGCAGCTTACCCCGGGACCGAGCTAGCACAGATACGCAGTATTTT
v_call: TRBV9
d_call: -
clone_size: medium-sized
j_call: TRBJ2-3

cdr3_aa: CASSIEGGQGSSSNQPQHF
cdr3_nt: TGTGCCAGTAGTATAGAAGGGGGCCAGGGTTCGAGCAGCAATCAGCCCCAGCATTTT
v_call: TRBV19
d_call: TRBD1
clone_size: medium-sized
j_call: TRBJ1-5

cdr3_aa: CASSLSSQGGKTQYF
cdr3_nt: TGTGCCAGCAGCTTAAGTTCTCAGGGGGGGAAGACCCAGTACTTC
v_call: TRBV7-9
d_call: -
clone_size: medium-sized
j_call: TRBJ2-5

cdr3_aa: CASSPRDRGPYEQYF
cdr3_nt: TGTGCCAGTAGTCCCCGGGACAGGGGGCCCTACGAGCAGTACTTC
v_call: TRBV19
d_call: TRBD1
clone_size: medium-sized
j_call: TRBJ2-7

cdr3_aa: CASSPLAGGLYNEQFF
cdr3_nt: TGTGCCAGCAGCCCACTAGCGGGGGGGCTATACAATGAGCAGTTCTTC
v_call: TRBV27
d_call: TRBD2
clone_size: few
j_call: TRBJ2-1